These T cell receptor beta chains were read from a single sample in a study of cytomegalovirus exposure and HLA in healthy donors. Only in-frame clones appear in the TCRdb table, and some are missing; sequencing was by immunoSEQ multiplex PCR. The table includes some 190,000 clones, roughly four fifths detected once. The specimen was PBMCs. These TCRs come from a woman younger than 45 in good health and CMV-seropositive. Each CDR3 is given with its conserved first and last residue. D genes are given only for firm matches. The size field is filled for only some rows; it gives once, few, many or a size class.

CASMIVQTSNQPQHF TGTGCCAGCATGATCGTACAGACGAGCAATCAGCCCCAGCATTTT NA TRBV6-1 NA TRBJ1-5
CASRENTGTGPYEQYF TGTGCCAGCAGAGAAAACACCGGGACAGGGCCCTACGAGCAGTACTTC TRBD1 TRBV6-1 NA TRBJ2-7
CASSESTGSRPQHF TGCGCCAGCAGTGAGTCCACAGGGAGCAGGCCCCAGCATTTT NA TRBV10-2 NA TRBJ1-5
CASSLGGRGSGANVLTF TGCGCCAGCAGCTTGGGGGGGCGAGGCTCTGGGGCCAACGTCCTGACTTTC NA TRBV5-1 NA TRBJ2-6
CASSGSYRSSTNEKLFF TGTGCCAGCTCCGGGAGCTACAGATCCTCAACTAATGAAAAACTGTTTTTT NA TRBV28 NA TRBJ1-4
CASSLESSYEQYF TGCGCCAGCAGCTTGGAGAGCTCCTACGAGCAGTACTTC NA TRBV5-1 NA TRBJ2-7
CASTQGWGLNNEKLFF TGTGCCAGCACCCAAGGCTGGGGGCTTAATAATGAAAAACTGTTTTTT NA TRBV27 NA TRBJ1-4
CATSRGGRGYEQYF TGTGCCACCAGCAGAGGAGGCAGGGGTTACGAGCAGTACTTC NA TRBV15 NA TRBJ2-7
CASSRGDRSLYGYTF TGTGCCAGCAGTCGTGGGGACAGGTCCCTCTATGGCTACACCTTC TRBD1 TRBV27 NA TRBJ1-2
CASSPLASSSYNEQFF TGTGCCAGCAGCCCCCTAGCGTCGAGCTCCTACAATGAGCAGTTCTTC NA TRBV7-9 NA TRBJ2-1
CASSRIDRMNTEAFF TGTGCCAGCAGCCGCATCGACAGGATGAACACTGAAGCTTTCTTT NA TRBV6-1 NA TRBJ1-1
CASSPRDIYYEQYF TGTGCCAGCAGCCCCCGGGACATCTACTACGAGCAGTACTTC NA TRBV7-2 NA TRBJ2-7
CASSLGLANTGELFF TGCGCCAGCAGTCTGGGACTGGCGAACACCGGGGAGCTGTTTTTT NA TRBV5-1 NA TRBJ2-2
CASSASLSRALARGTDTQYF TGTGCCAGCAGCGCTAGTCTTAGTAGAGCCCTAGCGAGGGGAACAGATACGCAGTATTTT NA TRBV9 few TRBJ2-3
CASSSNGVGSYEQYF TGTGCCAGCAGCTCGAACGGGGTGGGGTCCTACGAGCAGTACTTC NA TRBV7-2 once TRBJ2-7
CASSVIYNTGELFF TGTGCCAGCAGTGTTATTTATAACACCGGGGAGCTGTTTTTT NA TRBV6-4 NA TRBJ2-2
CASSLDPRGHEQYF TGTGCCAGCAGTCTCGATCCAAGGGGGCACGAGCAGTACTTC TRBD1 TRBV27 NA TRBJ2-7
CASSKGTGGMGNQPQHF TGTGCCAGCAGTAAAGGGACAGGGGGAATGGGCAATCAGCCCCAGCATTTT TRBD1 TRBV28 NA TRBJ1-5
CASSQDVAYEQYF TGTGCCAGCAGCCAAGACGTCGCCTACGAGCAGTACTTC NA TRBV14 NA TRBJ2-7
CASSDSIWGQGEKLFF TGTGCCAGCAGTGACTCGATCTGGGGGCAAGGGGAAAAACTGTTTTTT NA TRBV6-4 NA TRBJ1-4
CASSGERVRSGNTIYF TGTGCCAGCAGCGGAGAGCGCGTACGCTCTGGAAACACCATATATTTT NA TRBV7-2 NA TRBJ1-3
CASSLNSGRFEETQYF TGTGCCAGCAGCTTGAATAGCGGGAGATTCGAGGAGACCCAGTACTTC TRBD2 TRBV5-4 once TRBJ2-5
CASSYSSYREETQYF TGTGCCAGCAGTTACTCGAGTTACCGCGAAGAGACCCAGTACTTC NA TRBV6-5 NA TRBJ2-5
CASSVDRGSYEQYF TGTGCCAGCAGCGTAGATCGGGGGTCCTACGAGCAGTACTTC NA TRBV9 once TRBJ2-7
CASSPSGRPGDHEQFF TGTGCCAGCTCACCGAGCGGGAGGCCGGGAGACCATGAGCAGTTCTTC TRBD2 TRBV18 NA TRBJ2-1
CASSLEGQGGDEQFF TGTGCCAGCAGCTTAGAGGGACAAGGTGGGGATGAGCAGTTCTTC NA TRBV7-2 NA TRBJ2-1
CASSLGEKTDTQYF TGCGCCAGCAGCTTGGGGGAGAAGACAGATACGCAGTATTTT NA TRBV5-1 NA TRBJ2-3
CASSPWLAGVKEQYF TGTGCCAGCAGCCCCTGGCTAGCGGGAGTCAAAGAGCAGTACTTC TRBD2 TRBV11-2 NA TRBJ2-7
CASSLLGGARNQPQHF TGTGCCAGCAGTTTATTAGGGGGGGCGCGGAATCAGCCCCAGCATTTT NA TRBV28 NA TRBJ1-5
CASSLASSMNEQFF TGCGCCAGCAGCTTGGCCTCTAGTATGAATGAGCAGTTCTTC NA TRBV5-1 few TRBJ2-1
CASSSGGTNYGYTF TGTGCCAGCAGTTCAGGGGGCACGAACTATGGCTACACCTTC TRBD1 TRBV28 NA TRBJ1-2
CASSSGEAAVKEQFF TGCGCCAGCAGCTCCGGAGAGGCCGCGGTTAAGGAGCAGTTCTTC NA TRBV5-1 NA TRBJ2-1
CASSHPAGETQYF TGCGCCAGCAGCCATCCTGCCGGGGAGACCCAGTACTTC NA TRBV4-1 NA TRBJ2-5
CASSLRQGASCYYEQYF TGTGCCAGCAGCTTGAGACAGGGGGCGTCCTGCTACTACGAGCAGTACTTC TRBD1 TRBV5-8 NA TRBJ2-7
CASSLTDRAGNEQFF TGTGCCAGCAGCCTCACTGACAGGGCCGGGAATGAGCAGTTCTTC TRBD1 TRBV5-5 NA TRBJ2-1
CASSVVSGLQIGDEQFF TGTGCCAGCAGTGTCGTTTCGGGCTTGCAGATAGGGGATGAGCAGTTCTTC NA TRBV6-1 NA TRBJ2-1
CASSFVDSNQPQHF TGTGCCAGCAGTTTCGTAGATAGCAATCAGCCCCAGCATTTT NA TRBV28 NA TRBJ1-5